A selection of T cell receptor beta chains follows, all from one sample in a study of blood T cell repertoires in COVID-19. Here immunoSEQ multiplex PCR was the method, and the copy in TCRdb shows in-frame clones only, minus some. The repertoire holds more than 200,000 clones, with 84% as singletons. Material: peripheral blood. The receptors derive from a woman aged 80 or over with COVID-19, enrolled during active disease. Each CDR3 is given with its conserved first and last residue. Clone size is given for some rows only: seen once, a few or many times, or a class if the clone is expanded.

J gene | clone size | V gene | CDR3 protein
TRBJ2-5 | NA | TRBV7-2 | CASHGAGGLQETQYF
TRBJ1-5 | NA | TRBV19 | CASSMIQGPQHF
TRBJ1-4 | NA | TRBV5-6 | CASSSPNQGEKLFF
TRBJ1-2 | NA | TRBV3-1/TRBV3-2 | CASSQQDRGDGYTF
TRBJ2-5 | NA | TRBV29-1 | CSVEEGSGETQYF
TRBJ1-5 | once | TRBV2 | CASRGDSPQPQHF
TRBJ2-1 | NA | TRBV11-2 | CASSFNLPGLAIYNEQFF
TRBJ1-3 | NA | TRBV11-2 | CASNQYSGNTIYF
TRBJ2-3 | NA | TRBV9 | CASSVVLAGGTDTQYF
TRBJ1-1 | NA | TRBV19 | CASSQTGQGKEAFF
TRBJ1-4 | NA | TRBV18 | CASSLSTAANEKLFF
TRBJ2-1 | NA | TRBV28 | CASSIGGTYYNEQFF